A single sample is the source of the 18 T cell receptor beta chains below, sequenced in a study of blood T cell repertoires in COVID-19. Using immunoSEQ multiplex PCR, the repertoire was profiled, and TCRdb retains in-frame clones only, with some absent. The repertoire holds about 75,000 clones, roughly 88% seen once, with around 2.5% in the top ten. Input material: peripheral blood. These receptors came from a human donor in a cohort sampled during active COVID-19.

V and J are TRBV6-6 and TRBJ2-7, with a weak D call TRBD2 (6 bases). Germline V lookup: CDR1 MNHNY, CDR2 SVGAGI (reference sequence). This CDR3 is 12 amino acids long. The ends were cut back, 4 bases at V and 4 bases at J, with 8 bases in the middle. DNA of the CDR3: TGTGCCAGCAGTTGGGAGGTGTACGAGCAGTACTTC. Protein product: CASSWEVYEQYF.

The V call is TRBV21-1, the J call TRBJ2-7; whether TRBD1, the table's D call, matches the DNA was not checked. TRBV21-1 is recorded as a pseudogene. The CDR3 spans 17 residues. The CDR3 DNA reads TGTGCCAGCAGCAAAGTATGGGACAGGGACTCGGGTTACGAGCAGTACTTC. Protein sequence: CASSKVWDRDSGYEQYF.

The V and J genes are TRBV5-1 and TRBJ2-1; 11 bases are shared with TRBD2. This CDR3 is 15 amino acids long. Trimming removed 1 base from V and 3 bases from J; junction bases left unmatched: 0. Germline V lookup: CDR1 SGHRS, CDR2 YFSETQ. CDR3 residues: CASSLTSGGYNEQFF. The CDR3 DNA reads TGCGCCAGCAGCTTGACTAGCGGGGGCTACAATGAGCAGTTCTTC.

The V and J genes are TRBV7-8 and TRBJ2-7; no firm D call. Trimming took 1 base from V and 0 from J, leaving 13 bases between them. Germline V lookup: CDR1 SGHVS, CDR2 FQNEAQ. CDR3 size: 16 residues. CDR3 loop: CASSLGLQPSSYEQYF. CDR3 DNA: TGTGCCAGCAGCTTAGGGCTACAGCCCAGCTCCTACGAGCAGTACTTC.

The chain is built from TRBV30 and TRBJ1-1; 10 bases align to TRBD1. This CDR3 has 17 residues. V gave up 0 bases and J gave up 5 bases; unmatched junction bases: 12. Germline CDR1 reads GTSNPN; CDR2 reads SVGIG (reference sequence). CDR3 in DNA: TGTGCCTGGAGTGTACGAGGACAGGGGGATCGGAGAACTGAAGCTTTCTTT. It codes for CAWSVRGQGDRRTEAFF.

The chain combines TRBV19 with TRBJ2-1; 11 bases map to TRBD2. The J segment lost 2 bases and the V segment lost 1 base, leaving 1 base of the junction unmatched. This CDR3 has 16 amino acids. Germline CDR1 reads LNHDA; CDR2 reads SQIVND (reference sequence). The CDR3 region is CASSIASGRTYNEQFF. The CDR3, as DNA: TGTGCCAGTAGTATAGCTAGCGGGAGGACCTACAATGAGCAGTTCTTC.

V is TRBV4-1 and J is TRBJ2-7; 12 bases are shared with TRBD2. Looked up from germline, CDR1 is MGHRA and CDR2 is YSYEKL. V trimming: 0 bases; J trimming: 9 bases; junction bases outside the gene matches: 6. CDR3 size: 15 residues. This CDR3 reads CASSQDGLAGMVQYF. The DNA for the CDR3 is TGCGCCAGCAGCCAAGATGGACTAGCGGGAATGGTGCAGTACTTC.

This clone was recorded once. The V gene is TRBV4-1, the J gene TRBJ2-7; D is uncertain. V was clipped by 1 base and J by 3 bases, with 7 bases between them. The CDR3 covers 13 residues. Germline values: CDR1 MGHRA, CDR2 YSYEKL. CDR3 nucleotides: TGCGCCAGCAGCCAAGGCGGCGGCTACGAGCAGTACTTC. Translation gives CASSQGGGYEQYF.

The chain recombines TRBV5-1 with TRBJ2-6; 7 nucleotides line up with TRBD1. Per germline, CDR1 SGHRS and CDR2 YFSETQ. The ends lost 0 bases at V and 3 bases at J; junction bases unmatched: 15. The length of the CDR3 is 20 residues. CDR3 nucleotides: TGCGCCAGCAGCTTGGTAGGGACAGCACAGTTTGGTATTGGGGCCAACGTCCTGACTTTC. Its translation is CASSLVGTAQFGIGANVLTF.

V gene TRBV2 combines with J gene TRBJ1-6, with D maybe TRBD1 (5 bases). V lost 5 bases and J 0 bases, leaving 11 bases between the germline ends. The germline gives CDR1 SNHLY, CDR2 FYNNEI. This CDR3 is 16 amino acids long. CDR3 protein: CASSSGDSSYNSPLHF. CDR3 DNA sequence: TGTGCCAGCAGTTCGGGGGATAGCTCCTATAATTCACCCCTCCACTTT.

The chain is built from TRBV21-1 and TRBJ2-5; the table names TRBD2, a call not compared with the DNA. TRBV21-1 represents a pseudogene. The CDR3 is 14 residues long. CDR3 DNA sequence: TGTGCCAGCAGCACGAGCGGGAGACGCGAGACCCAGTACTTC. This codes for CASSTSGRRETQYF.

The CDR3 region is CASSLLPGQNSGNTIYF. The CDR3 coding sequence is TGCGCCAGCAGCCTACTACCGGGACAGAACTCTGGAAACACCATATATTTT. This sequence joins TRBV5-1 and TRBJ1-3, with 7 bases matching TRBD1. The CDR3 covers 17 residues. Germline V lookup: CDR1 SGHRS, CDR2 YFSETQ. J was trimmed by 0 bases and V by 4 bases; bases with no gene match: 10.

In this sample, this clone turned up once. The rearrangement links TRBV9 to TRBJ2-7; TRBD1 matches at 8 bases. With 2 bases clipped from V and 2 bases from J, the junction kept 9 bases outside the gene matches. The CDR3 covers 16 residues. Germline CDR1 SGDLS, CDR2 YYNGEE. CDR3: CASSVGTGGTAYEQYF. In nucleotides, the CDR3 is TGTGCCAGCAGCGTTGGGACAGGAGGCACTGCCTACGAGCAGTACTTC.

The chain uses TRBV6-6 and TRBJ1-5; TRBD1 might be the D (6 bases). CDR1 is MNHNY and CDR2 is SVGAGI in the germline V gene (reference sequence). With 6 bases removed from V and 3 bases from J, the gap between germline ends came to 15 bases. There are 15 residues in the CDR3. The chain's CDR3 is CASSPSGTLNQPQHF. The CDR3 DNA reads as TGTGCCAGCAGCCCCTCCGGGACACTCAATCAGCCCCAGCATTTT.

The V call is TRBV18, the J call TRBJ2-3, with D possibly TRBD1 on 7 matching bases. Germline CDR1 reads KGHSH; CDR2 reads LQKENI. V dropped 5 bases and J dropped 0 bases, with 18 bases sitting between them. The CDR3 has 17 residues. CDR3 DNA: TGTGCCAGCTCATCTTCCCGCGGGACAGCTAGCACAGATACGCAGTATTTT. This sequence encodes CASSSSRGTASTDTQYF.

Here the CDR3 DNA reads TGTGCCAGTAGTCCAGACAGGGGGCTCACAGATACGCAGTATTTT. Residues: CASSPDRGLTDTQYF. The chain is built from TRBV19 and TRBJ2-3, with 10 nucleotides matching TRBD1. From germline, CDR1 is LNHDA and CDR2 SQIVND (reference sequence). CDR3 size: 15 residues. J was trimmed by 2 bases and V by 5 bases; bases with no gene match: 4.

This clone appeared once. The V and J genes are TRBV12-5 and TRBJ1-1; TRBD1 might be the D (6 bases). This CDR3 has 16 residues. The germline V gene encodes CDR1 LGHNT and CDR2 FRNRAP. Trimming stripped 7 bases from V and 1 base from J, with 19 bases between. CDR3 region: CASANLRGAGNTEAFF. CDR3 nucleotides: TGTGCTAGTGCCAACCTCCGGGGGGCAGGGAACACTGAAGCTTTCTTT.

The rearrangement links TRBV28 to TRBJ2-1, with 7 nucleotides matching TRBD2. J gave up 6 bases and V 5 bases, and 10 bases lay outside the gene matches. The germline CDR1 and CDR2 sequences are MDHEN and SYDVKM. The CDR3 extends over 15 amino acids. CDR3 sequence: CASSPLTSSRNEQFF. The CDR3 DNA sequence: TGTGCCAGCAGTCCACTGACTAGCAGTCGCAATGAGCAGTTCTTC.